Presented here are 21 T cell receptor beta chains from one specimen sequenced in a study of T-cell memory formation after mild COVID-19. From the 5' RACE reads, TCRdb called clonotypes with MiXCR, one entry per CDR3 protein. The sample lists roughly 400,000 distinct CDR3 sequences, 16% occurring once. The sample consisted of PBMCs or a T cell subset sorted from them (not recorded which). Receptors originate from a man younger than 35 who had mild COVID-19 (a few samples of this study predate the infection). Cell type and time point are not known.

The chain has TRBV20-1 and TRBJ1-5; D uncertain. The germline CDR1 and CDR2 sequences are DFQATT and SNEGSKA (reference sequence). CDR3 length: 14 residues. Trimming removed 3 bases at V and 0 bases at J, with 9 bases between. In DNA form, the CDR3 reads TGCAGTGCTAGGGCGGGTAATAGCAATCAGCCCCAGCATTTT. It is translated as CSARAGNSNQPQHF.

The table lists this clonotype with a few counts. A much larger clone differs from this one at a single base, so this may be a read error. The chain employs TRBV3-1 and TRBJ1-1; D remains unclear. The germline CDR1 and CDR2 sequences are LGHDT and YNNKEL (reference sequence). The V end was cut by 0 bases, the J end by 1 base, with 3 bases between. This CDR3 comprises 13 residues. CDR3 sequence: CASSQEQNTEAFF. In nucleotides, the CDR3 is TGTGCCAGCAGCCAAGAGCAGAACACTGAAGCTTTCTTT.

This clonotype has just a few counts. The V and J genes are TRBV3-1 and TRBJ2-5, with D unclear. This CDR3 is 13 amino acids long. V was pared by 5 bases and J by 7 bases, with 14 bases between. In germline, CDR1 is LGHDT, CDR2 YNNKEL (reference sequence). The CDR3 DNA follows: TGTGCCAGCAGCGGCAGAGACCTGGGGACCCAGTACTTC. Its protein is CASSGRDLGTQYF.

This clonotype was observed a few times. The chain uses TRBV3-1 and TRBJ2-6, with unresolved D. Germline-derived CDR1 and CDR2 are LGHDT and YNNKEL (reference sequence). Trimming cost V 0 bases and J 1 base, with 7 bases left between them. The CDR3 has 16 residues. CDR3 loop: CASSQDTRSGANVLTF. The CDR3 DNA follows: TGTGCCAGCAGCCAAGATACACGATCTGGGGCCAACGTCCTGACTTTC.

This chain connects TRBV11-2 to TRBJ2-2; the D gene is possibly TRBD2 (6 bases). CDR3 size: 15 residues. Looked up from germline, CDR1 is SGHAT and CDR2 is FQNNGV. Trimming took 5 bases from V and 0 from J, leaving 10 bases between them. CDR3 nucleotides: TGTGCCAGCAGCCCCGCTAGCGCGAACACCGGGGAGCTGTTTTTT. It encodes CASSPASANTGELFF.

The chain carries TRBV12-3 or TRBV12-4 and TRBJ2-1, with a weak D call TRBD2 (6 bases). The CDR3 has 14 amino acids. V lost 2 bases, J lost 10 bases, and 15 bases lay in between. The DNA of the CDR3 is TGTGCCAGCAGTTTACCCCCTGGGGAGGAAGAGCAGTTCTTC. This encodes CASSLPPGEEEQFF.

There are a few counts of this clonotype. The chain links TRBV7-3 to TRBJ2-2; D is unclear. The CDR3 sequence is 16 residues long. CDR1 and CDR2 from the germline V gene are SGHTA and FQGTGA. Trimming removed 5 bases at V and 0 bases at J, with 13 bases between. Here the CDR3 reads CASSPPPGANTGELFF. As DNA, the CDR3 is TGTGCCAGCAGCCCCCCCCCGGGCGCGAACACCGGGGAGCTGTTTTTT.

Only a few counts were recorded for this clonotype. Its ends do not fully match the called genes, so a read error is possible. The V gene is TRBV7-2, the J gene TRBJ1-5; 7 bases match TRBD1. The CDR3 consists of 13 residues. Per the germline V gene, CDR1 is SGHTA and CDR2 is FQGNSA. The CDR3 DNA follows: TGTGCCAGCGGCTTGACAGGGAGTCAGCCCCAGCATTTT. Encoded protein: CASGLTGSQPQHF.

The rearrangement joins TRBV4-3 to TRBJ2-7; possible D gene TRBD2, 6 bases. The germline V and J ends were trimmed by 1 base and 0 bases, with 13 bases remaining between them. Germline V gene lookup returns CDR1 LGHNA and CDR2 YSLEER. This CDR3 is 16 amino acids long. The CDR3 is CASSQGRAGSSYEQYF. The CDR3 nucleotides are TGCGCCAGCAGCCAAGGGAGGGCCGGAAGCTCCTACGAGCAGTACTTC.

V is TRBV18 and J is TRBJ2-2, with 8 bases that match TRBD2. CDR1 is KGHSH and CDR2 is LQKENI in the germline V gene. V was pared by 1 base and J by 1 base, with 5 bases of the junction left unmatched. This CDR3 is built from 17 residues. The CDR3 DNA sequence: TGTGCCAGCTCACCACGGAGCCTAGCGGGGAACACCGGGGAGCTGTTTTTT. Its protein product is CASSPRSLAGNTGELFF.

CDR3 sequence reads: CASSSQGYDTQYF. Here the CDR3 DNA reads TGTGCCAGCAGCTCCCAGGGTTACGATACGCAGTATTTT. The V and J genes are TRBV7-6 and TRBJ2-3; the D gene is possibly TRBD1 (5 bases). V dropped 4 bases and J dropped 6 bases, with 11 bases sitting between them. The CDR3 is made up of 13 amino acids. CDR1 is SGHVS, CDR2 FNYEAQ, per germline.

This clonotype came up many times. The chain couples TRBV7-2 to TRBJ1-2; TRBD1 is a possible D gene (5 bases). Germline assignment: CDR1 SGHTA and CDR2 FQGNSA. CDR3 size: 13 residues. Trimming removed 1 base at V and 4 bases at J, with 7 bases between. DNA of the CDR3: TGTGCCAGCAGCTTAGGGGGCGGCTATGGCTACACCTTC. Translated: CASSLGGGYGYTF.

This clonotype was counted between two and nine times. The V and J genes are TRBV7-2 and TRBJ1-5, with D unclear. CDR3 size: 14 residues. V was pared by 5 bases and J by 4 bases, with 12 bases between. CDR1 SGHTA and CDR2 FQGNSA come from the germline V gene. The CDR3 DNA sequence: TGTGCCAGCAGCATAAAACTCGAGAATCAGCCCCAGCATTTT. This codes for CASSIKLENQPQHF.

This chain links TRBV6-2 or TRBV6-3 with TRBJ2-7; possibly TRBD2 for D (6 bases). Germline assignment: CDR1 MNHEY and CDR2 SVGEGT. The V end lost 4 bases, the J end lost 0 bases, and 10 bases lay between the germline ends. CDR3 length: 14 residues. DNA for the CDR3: TGTGCCAGCAGTTCGGACGGGAGCTCCTACGAGCAGTACGTC. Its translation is CASSSDGSSYEQYV.

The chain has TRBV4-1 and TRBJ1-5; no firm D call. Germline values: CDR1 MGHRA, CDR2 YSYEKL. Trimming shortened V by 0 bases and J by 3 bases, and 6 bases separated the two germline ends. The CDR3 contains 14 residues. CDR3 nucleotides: TGCGCCAGCAGCCAAGATAGCATCAATCAGCCCCAGCATTTT. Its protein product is CASSQDSINQPQHF.

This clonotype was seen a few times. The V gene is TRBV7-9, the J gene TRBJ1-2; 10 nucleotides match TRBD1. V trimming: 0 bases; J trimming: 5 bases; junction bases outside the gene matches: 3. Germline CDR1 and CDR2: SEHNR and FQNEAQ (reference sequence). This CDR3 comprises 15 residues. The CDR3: CASSLARTGGYGYTF. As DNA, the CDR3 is TGTGCCAGCAGCTTAGCCCGGACAGGGGGGTATGGCTACACCTTC.

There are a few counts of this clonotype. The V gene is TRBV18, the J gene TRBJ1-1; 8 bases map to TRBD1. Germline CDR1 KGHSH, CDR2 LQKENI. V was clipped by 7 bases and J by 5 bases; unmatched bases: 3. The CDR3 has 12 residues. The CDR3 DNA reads TGTGCCAGCTGCGGACAGGGAACTGAAGCTTTCTTT. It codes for CASCGQGTEAFF.

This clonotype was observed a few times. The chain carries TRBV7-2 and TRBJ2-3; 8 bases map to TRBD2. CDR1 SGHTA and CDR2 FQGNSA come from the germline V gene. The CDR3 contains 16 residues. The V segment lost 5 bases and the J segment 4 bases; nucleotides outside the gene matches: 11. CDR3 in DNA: TGTGCCAGCAGCCGATCTCCGGGACTAGAAGCAGATACGCAGTATTTT. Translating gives CASSRSPGLEADTQYF.

DNA of the CDR3: TGTGCCAGCAGTCACAGGATAGCGAACACCGGGGAGCTGTTTTTT. This gives the protein CASSHRIANTGELFF. The J gene is TRBJ2-2, the V gene TRBV6-5; D possibly corresponds to TRBD1 (5 bases). CDR3 length equals 15 residues. With 5 bases removed from V and 0 bases from J, the gap between germline ends came to 10 bases. Germline V gene lookup returns CDR1 MNHEY and CDR2 SVGAGI.

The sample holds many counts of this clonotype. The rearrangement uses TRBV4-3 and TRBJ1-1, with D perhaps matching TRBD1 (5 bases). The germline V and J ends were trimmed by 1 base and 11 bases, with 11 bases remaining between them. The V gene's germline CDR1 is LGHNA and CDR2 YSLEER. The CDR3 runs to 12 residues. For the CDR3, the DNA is TGCGCCAGCAGCCAAGGGGGTAGGGACGCTTTCTTT. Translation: CASSQGGRDAFF.

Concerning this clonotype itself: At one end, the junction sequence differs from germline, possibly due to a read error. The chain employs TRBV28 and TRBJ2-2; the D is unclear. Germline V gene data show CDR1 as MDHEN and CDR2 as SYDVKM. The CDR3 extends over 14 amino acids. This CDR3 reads CAGSLGGHTGELFF. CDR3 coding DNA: TGTGCCGGCAGTTTGGGCGGACACACCGGGGAGCTGTTTTTT.